Following are 13 T cell receptor beta chains from one sample sequenced in a study of blood T cell repertoires in COVID-19. The protocol was immunoSEQ multiplex PCR, while the TCRdb copy is restricted to in-frame clones and leaves out a portion. The top ten hold about 12% of the sample, which has some 220,000 clones, around 90% seen once. Sequenced sample: peripheral blood. Receptor source: a woman aged 18-35 years who had recovered from COVID-19.

The chain uses TRBV2 and TRBJ2-1; no reliable D call. This CDR3 is 15 amino acids long. V lost 3 bases to trimming and J lost 1 base, with 10 bases between them. The V gene's germline CDR1 is SNHLY and CDR2 FYNNEI. Written as DNA, the CDR3 is TGTGCCAGCAGTGAGATTAGCTATTCCTACAATGAGCAGTTCTTC. It translates to CASSEISYSYNEQFF.

As DNA, the CDR3 is TGTGCCAGCAGCGGGGGACTAGCGGGAGTATCGTCCTACAATGAGCAGTTCTTC. Encoded protein: CASSGGLAGVSSYNEQFF. The chain carries TRBV9 and TRBJ2-1; TRBD2 agrees at 14 bases. The CDR3 spans 18 residues. In germline, CDR1 is SGDLS, CDR2 YYNGEE. V was pared by 3 bases and J by 1 base, with 6 bases of the junction left unmatched.

The chain couples TRBV19 to TRBJ2-7; D possibly corresponds to TRBD1 (6 bases). CDR1 and CDR2 from the germline V gene are LNHDA and SQIVND (reference sequence). V was clipped by 4 bases and J by 6 bases, with 16 bases between them. The length of the CDR3 is 14 residues. For the CDR3, the DNA is TGTGCCAGTAGTACCAGTTTCGGGACACGCGAGCAGTACTTC. This translates into CASSTSFGTREQYF.

This sequence joins TRBV6-5 and TRBJ1-3; D uncertain. Trimming cost V 5 bases and J 4 bases, with 6 bases left between them. The germline V gene has CDR1 MNHEY and CDR2 SVGAGI. The CDR3 consists of 12 residues. The CDR3 DNA reads TGTGCCAGCAGTCCCGGGGGAAACACCATATATTTT. Amino acid sequence: CASSPGGNTIYF.

This chain links TRBV5-1 with TRBJ2-5, with TRBD2 matching over 11 bases. Looked up from germline, CDR1 is SGHRS and CDR2 is YFSETQ. V trimming: 4 bases; J trimming: 5 bases; junction bases outside the gene matches: 10. The CDR3 spans 16 residues. CDR3 in DNA: TGCGCCAGCAGCCGAGCCCTAGCGGGAGGCCGGGAGACCCAGTACTTC. It encodes CASSRALAGGRETQYF.

This chain connects TRBV10-3 to TRBJ1-1, with 7 bases identical to TRBD1. Looked up from germline, CDR1 is ENHRY and CDR2 is SYGVKD. This CDR3 is 14 amino acids long. V shed 3 bases and J 3 bases; nucleotides not matched to a gene: 4. This CDR3 is CAISDRGKDTEAFF. CDR3 nucleotide sequence: TGTGCCATCAGTGACAGGGGGAAGGACACTGAAGCTTTCTTT.

The chain links TRBV19 to TRBJ1-2; D gene unclear. From germline, CDR1 is LNHDA and CDR2 SQIVND (reference sequence). This CDR3 is built from 15 residues. V was cut by 4 bases and J by 6 bases, with 18 bases left in between. The CDR3, as DNA: TGTGCCAGTAGTACCCACGGAGACCTTCCTAATGGCTACACCTTC. Amino acid sequence: CASSTHGDLPNGYTF.

The chain combines TRBV3-1 (or the pseudogene TRBV3-2) with TRBJ2-3; D is perhaps TRBD2 (5 bases). This CDR3 is built from 14 residues. Trimming removed 1 base at V and 4 bases at J, with 9 bases between. Germline CDR1 is LGHDT and CDR2 is YNNKEL (reference sequence). The CDR3 coding sequence is TGTGCCAGCAGCCAAGTTAACGGGGCAGATACGCAGTATTTT. Translating gives CASSQVNGADTQYF.

V is TRBV18 and J is TRBJ2-7; tentative D call: TRBD2 (7 bases). Germline CDR1 KGHSH, CDR2 LQKENI. V lost 5 bases, J lost 3 bases, and 14 bases lay in between. The CDR3 is 14 residues long. The CDR3 region is CASSRLGGGYEQYF. CDR3 nucleotide sequence: TGTGCCAGCTCAAGATTAGGGGGGGGCTACGAGCAGTACTTC. Complete variable domain (other parts from reference TRBV18 and TRBJ2-7): NAGVMQNPRHLVRRRGQEARLRCSPMKGHSHVYWYRQLPEEGLKFMVYLQKENIIDESGMPKERFSAEFPKEGPSILRIQQVVRGDSAAYFCASSRLGGGYEQYFGPGTRLTVT.

This chain connects TRBV6-5 to TRBJ1-1, with 8 positions matching TRBD1. The germline gives CDR1 MNHEY, CDR2 SVGAGI. After removal of 5 bases from V and 5 bases from J, the junction contained 4 bases not matched to a gene. The length of the CDR3 is 13 residues. The CDR3 DNA reads as TGTGCCAGCAGTCATGACAGGGGAACTGAAGCTTTCTTT. It yields the protein CASSHDRGTEAFF.

The gene calls are TRBV29-1 and TRBJ2-1; D gene uncertain. The germline V and J ends were trimmed by 2 bases and 0 bases, with 8 bases remaining between them. Germline CDR1 is SQVTM and CDR2 is ANQGSEA. There are 14 residues in the CDR3. The CDR3 region has the DNA TGCAGCGTTGAATCTCGGAGCTCCTACAATGAGCAGTTCTTC. It translates to CSVESRSSYNEQFF.

This chain links TRBV6-6 with TRBJ2-7, with a tentative D call TRBD1 (6 bases). The CDR3 totals 16 residues. CDR1 is MNHNY, CDR2 SVGAGI, per germline (reference sequence). V gave up 0 bases and J gave up 4 bases, with 16 bases separating them. The CDR3 sequence: CASSYSSSYRVYEQYF. CDR3 nucleotide sequence: TGTGCCAGCAGTTACTCGAGCTCCTACAGGGTGTACGAGCAGTACTTC.

The chain combines TRBV5-4 with TRBJ2-7; D might be TRBD2 (6 bases). Per the germline V gene, CDR1 is SGHNT and CDR2 is YYREEE (reference sequence). This CDR3 spans 15 amino acids. Trimming took off 3 bases at V and 2 bases at J, with 15 bases between the two ends. CDR3 residues: CASSSGGRPPYEQYF. CDR3 nucleotide sequence: TGTGCCAGCAGCTCCGGAGGGCGGCCACCCTACGAGCAGTACTTC. Variable domain in full (rest from reference TRBV5-4 and TRBJ2-7): ETGVTQSPTHLIKTRGQQVTLRCSSQSGHNTVSWYQQALGQGPQFIFQYYREEENGRGNFPPRFSGLQFPNYSSELNVNALELDDSALYLCASSSGGRPPYEQYFGPGTRLTVT.